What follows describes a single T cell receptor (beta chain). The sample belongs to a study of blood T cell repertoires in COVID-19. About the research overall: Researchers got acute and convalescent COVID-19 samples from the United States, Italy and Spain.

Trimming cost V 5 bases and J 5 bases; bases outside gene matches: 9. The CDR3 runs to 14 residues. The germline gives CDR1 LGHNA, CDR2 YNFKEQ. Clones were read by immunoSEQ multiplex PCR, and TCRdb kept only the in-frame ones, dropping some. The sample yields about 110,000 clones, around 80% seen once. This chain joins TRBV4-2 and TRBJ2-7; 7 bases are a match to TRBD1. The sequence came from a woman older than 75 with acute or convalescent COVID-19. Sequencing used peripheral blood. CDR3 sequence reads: CASSNRQGRHEQYF. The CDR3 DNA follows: TGTGCCAGCAGCAACCGACAGGGTCGACACGAGCAGTACTTC.